The rows below give T cell receptor beta chains drawn from one sample of a study of shared clonotypes between healthy human individuals. The assay was immunoSEQ multiplex PCR, and TCRdb's table has in-frame clones only and misses some. The sample contains around 980,000 clones, approximately 78% of which appear only once. The source material was memory CD4+ T cells from PBMCs. Every receptor here comes from a young man in good health. Some clones in this sample may be carry-over from other donors' samples. Each CDR3 is given with its conserved first and last residue. Each record gives: J gene, clone size, V gene, D gene, CDR3 protein, CDR3 DNA. A D gene is named only where the DNA matches it firmly. Clone size, where shown, is once, few, many, or a class for clones that have expanded.

j_gene: TRBJ2-7
abundance: NA
v_gene: TRBV29-1
d_gene: NA
CDR3aa: CSVEDTRVSYEQYF
CDR3nt: TGCAGCGTTGAAGATACAAGGGTCTCCTACGAGCAGTACTTC

j_gene: TRBJ2-1
abundance: once
v_gene: TRBV27
d_gene: TRBD2
CDR3aa: CASSLSLRTSFRNEQFF
CDR3nt: TGTGCCAGCAGTTTATCGCTCAGGACTAGCTTTCGTAATGAGCAGTTCTTC

j_gene: TRBJ1-1
abundance: NA
v_gene: TRBV7-9
d_gene: TRBD1
CDR3aa: CASSINQGQTEAFF
CDR3nt: TGTGCCAGCAGCATTAACCAGGGACAGACTGAAGCTTTCTTT

j_gene: TRBJ2-7
abundance: NA
v_gene: TRBV6-5
d_gene: NA
CDR3aa: CASSYSLAYSYEQYF
CDR3nt: TGTGCCAGCAGTTACTCGTTGGCATACTCCTACGAGCAGTACTTC

j_gene: TRBJ2-7
abundance: NA
v_gene: TRBV7-8
d_gene: NA
CDR3aa: CASSLVAPSYEQYF
CDR3nt: TGTGCCAGCAGCTTAGTGGCACCCTCCTACGAGCAGTACTTC

j_gene: TRBJ2-3
abundance: NA
v_gene: TRBV28
d_gene: TRBD2
CDR3aa: CASRVGTSSTDTQYF
CDR3nt: TGTGCCAGCAGGGTGGGGACTAGCAGCACAGATACGCAGTATTTT

j_gene: TRBJ2-3
abundance: NA
v_gene: TRBV9
d_gene: NA
CDR3aa: CASSRGTEADTQYF
CDR3nt: TGTGCCAGCAGCCGAGGGACGGAGGCAGATACGCAGTATTTT

j_gene: TRBJ1-5
abundance: NA
v_gene: TRBV4-1
d_gene: NA
CDR3aa: CASSQLQGGQPQHF
CDR3nt: TGCGCCAGCAGCCAGCTACAGGGTGGGCAGCCCCAGCATTTT

j_gene: TRBJ1-2
abundance: NA
v_gene: TRBV5-1
d_gene: NA
CDR3aa: CASSPTGINYGYTF
CDR3nt: TGCGCCAGCAGCCCGACCGGGATTAACTATGGCTACACCTTC

j_gene: TRBJ2-4
abundance: NA
v_gene: TRBV7-8
d_gene: NA
CDR3aa: CASSLGSSLAKNIQYF
CDR3nt: TGTGCCAGCAGCTTAGGGTCCAGTCTAGCCAAAAACATTCAGTACTTC

j_gene: TRBJ1-1
abundance: NA
v_gene: TRBV5-6
d_gene: TRBD1
CDR3aa: CASSLKGQGGTEAFF
CDR3nt: TGTGCCAGCAGCTTGAAGGGACAGGGTGGCACTGAAGCTTTCTTT

j_gene: TRBJ1-1
abundance: few
v_gene: TRBV29-1
d_gene: TRBD1
CDR3aa: CSVHDRGVAFF
CDR3nt: TGCAGCGTCCACGACAGGGGTGTAGCTTTCTTT

j_gene: TRBJ1-5
abundance: NA
v_gene: TRBV7-9
d_gene: NA
CDR3aa: CASSLSGANQPQHF
CDR3nt: TGTGCCAGCAGTTTATCAGGGGCCAATCAGCCCCAGCATTTT

j_gene: TRBJ2-1
abundance: NA
v_gene: TRBV7-2
d_gene: NA
CDR3aa: CASSLKPSRFNEQFF
CDR3nt: TGTGCCAGCAGCTTAAAGCCTTCTCGGTTCAATGAGCAGTTCTTC

j_gene: TRBJ2-5
abundance: NA
v_gene: TRBV11-2
d_gene: NA
CDR3aa: CASSSGQTQYF
CDR3nt: TGTGCCAGCAGCTCGGGCCAGACCCAGTACTTC

j_gene: TRBJ1-1
abundance: NA
v_gene: TRBV5-1
d_gene: NA
CDR3aa: CASSLVGQGLTEAFF
CDR3nt: TGCGCCAGCAGCTTGGTAGGTCAGGGGTTGACTGAAGCTTTCTTT

j_gene: TRBJ2-3
abundance: once
v_gene: TRBV18
d_gene: TRBD2
CDR3aa: CASSRIAGGPDTQYF
CDR3nt: TGTGCCAGCTCACGGATAGCGGGAGGTCCAGATACGCAGTATTTT

j_gene: TRBJ1-5
abundance: NA
v_gene: TRBV28
d_gene: NA
CDR3aa: CASSFLPMGPNQPQHF
CDR3nt: TGTGCCAGCAGTTTTCTCCCGATGGGTCCCAATCAGCCCCAGCATTTT

j_gene: TRBJ2-2
abundance: few
v_gene: TRBV7-2
d_gene: NA
CDR3aa: CASSSGPTGELFF
CDR3nt: TGTGCCAGCAGCTCGGGACCTACCGGGGAGCTGTTTTTT

j_gene: TRBJ2-7
abundance: NA
v_gene: TRBV21-1
d_gene: NA
CDR3aa: CASSKIRGWGSGSHSFSYEQYF
CDR3nt: NA